The T cell receptor beta chain under discussion was sequenced for a study of low-dose radiotherapy and immunotherapy resistance in tumors. At the level of the study: The 200 mg/m2 dose of intravenous cyclophosphamide was given every two weeks, one day before radiation and immunotherapy.

The time point: after trial treatment. This sample's treatment: LDRT plus nivolumab, ipilimumab, low-dose cyclophosphamide and aspirin (RACIN trial). Treatment of the donors consisted of nivolumab and ipilimumab (plus aspirin, low-dose cyclophosphamide and low-dose radiotherapy). V gave up 4 bases and J gave up 8 bases, with 17 bases separating them. The CDR3 consists of 13 residues. Germline CDR1 DFQATT, CDR2 SNEGSKA (reference sequence). This clonotype was detected many times. Alpha and beta chains were covered, as first-strand cDNA relied on TRAV- and TRBV-specific primers. The TCRs were subjected to amplification over 20 PCR cycles employing a constant-region primer in conjunction with a V-primer adapter. TCRdb reprocessed the reads with MiXCR, giving one entry per CDR3 protein. This sample has some 100,000 distinct CDR3 sequences, with roughly 20% found just once.

Sample: PBMCs, taken after low-dose radiotherapy plus immunotherapy. The chain uses TRBV20-1 and TRBJ1-2, with D possibly being TRBD1 (5 bases). The TCR sequence derives from a male donor with prostate cancer. The CDR3 DNA sequence: TGCAGTGCTAACGTCGCCGGGGCCGCGGGCTACACCTTC. This translates into CSANVAGAAGYTF.